This T cell receptor (beta chain) was obtained from a study of T cells in Graves' hyperthyroidism and ophthalmopathy. Regarding the study as a whole: Most thyroid clonotypes that were expanded above 0.001 also turned up in blood.

Amplified TCR beta CDR3 regions came from RNA transcripts. First-round RT-PCR targeting the TCR CDR3 was performed with the HTBI primer set. TCRdb passed the multiplex PCR reads through MiXCR, listing each CDR3 protein once. The profile shows around 350,000 distinct CDR3 sequences, roughly 19% of them singletons. Exclusions: uncontrolled infection, other autoimmune disease, pregnancy, lactation. CDR3 length: 15 amino acids. CDR1 and CDR2 from the germline V gene are MNHEY and SVGAGI. V shed 5 bases and J shed 4 bases, with 17 bases lying between them. This clonotype was found many times. Its antigen remains unidentified.

Specimen: blood. This clonotype was obtained from a woman between 18 and 29 years old with Graves' hyperthyroidism. The J gene is TRBJ1-2, the V gene TRBV6-5, with D perhaps TRBD1 (6 bases). CDR3 sequence reads: CASSTRRTDRYGYTF. Here the CDR3 DNA reads TGTGCCAGCAGTACCCGAAGGACAGATCGCTATGGCTACACCTTC.